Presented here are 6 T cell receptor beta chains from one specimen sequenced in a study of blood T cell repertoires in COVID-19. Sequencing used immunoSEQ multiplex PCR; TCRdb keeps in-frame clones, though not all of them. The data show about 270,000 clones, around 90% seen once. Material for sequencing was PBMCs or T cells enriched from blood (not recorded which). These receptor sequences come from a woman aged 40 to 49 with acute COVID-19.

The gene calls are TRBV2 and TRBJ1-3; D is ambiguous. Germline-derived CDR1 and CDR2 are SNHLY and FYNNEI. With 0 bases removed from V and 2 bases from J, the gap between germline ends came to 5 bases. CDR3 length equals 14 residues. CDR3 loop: CASSEAGAGNTIYF. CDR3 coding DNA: TGTGCCAGCAGTGAAGCCGGGGCTGGAAACACCATATATTTT.

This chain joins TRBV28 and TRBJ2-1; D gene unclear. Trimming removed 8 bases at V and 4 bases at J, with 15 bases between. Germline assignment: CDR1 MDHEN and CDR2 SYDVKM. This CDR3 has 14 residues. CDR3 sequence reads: CASHFVNSYNEQFF. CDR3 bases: TGTGCCAGCCATTTCGTCAACAGTTACAATGAGCAGTTCTTC.

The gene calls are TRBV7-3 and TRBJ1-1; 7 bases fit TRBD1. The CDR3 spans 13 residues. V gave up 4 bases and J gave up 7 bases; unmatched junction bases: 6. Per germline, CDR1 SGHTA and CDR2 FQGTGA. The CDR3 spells CASSSTGQGEAFF. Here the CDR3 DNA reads TGTGCCAGCAGCTCGACAGGGCAGGGTGAAGCTTTCTTT.

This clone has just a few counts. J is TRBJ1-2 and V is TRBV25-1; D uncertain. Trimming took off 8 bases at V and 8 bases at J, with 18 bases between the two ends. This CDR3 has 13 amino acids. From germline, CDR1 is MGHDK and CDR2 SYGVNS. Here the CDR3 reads CASSPGGVDGYTF. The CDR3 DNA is TGTGCCAGCTCGCCCGGCGGGGTCGACGGCTACACCTTC.

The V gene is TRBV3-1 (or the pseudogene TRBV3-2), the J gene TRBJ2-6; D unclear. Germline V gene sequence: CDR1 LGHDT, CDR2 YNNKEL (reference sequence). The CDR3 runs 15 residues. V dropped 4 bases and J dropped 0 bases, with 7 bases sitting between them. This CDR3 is CASSPSLSGANVLTF. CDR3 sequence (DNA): TGTGCCAGCAGCCCCTCCCTCTCTGGGGCCAACGTCCTGACTTTC.

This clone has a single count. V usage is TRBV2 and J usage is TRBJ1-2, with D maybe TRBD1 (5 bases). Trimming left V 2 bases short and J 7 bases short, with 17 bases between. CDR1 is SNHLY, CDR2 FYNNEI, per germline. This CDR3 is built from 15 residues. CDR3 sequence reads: CASSERLGPDSGYTF. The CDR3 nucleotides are TGTGCCAGCAGTGAAAGATTGGGGCCCGACTCTGGCTACACCTTC.